Each of the 30 T cell receptor beta chains below was sequenced from the same sample in a study of blood T cells in healthy people across ages. Primers used in a second PCR of about 6 to 11 cycles were a sample-barcoded 5' primer and a J-beta primer mix. From the 5' RACE reads, TCRdb called clonotypes with MiXCR, one entry per CDR3 protein. The sample lists under 2 million distinct CDR3 sequences, roughly a third occurring once. Sequencing was performed on blood. All receptors come from a woman in her 30s in good health.

V usage is TRBV6-1 and J usage is TRBJ2-7; possibly TRBD1 for D (6 bases). Germline V gene data show CDR1 as MNHNS and CDR2 as SASEGT. This CDR3 has 13 residues. Trimming took off 11 bases at V and 0 bases at J, with 14 bases between the two ends. CDR3 nucleotides: TGTGCCGGACAACAGGGTAGCTCCTACGAGCAGTACTTC. This gives the protein CAGQQGSSYEQYF.

The rearrangement links TRBV5-1 to TRBJ1-2; 9 nucleotides match TRBD1. CDR3 length: 14 residues. With V trimmed by 4 bases and J by 6 bases, 7 bases remained unmatched. Germline loops: CDR1 SGHRS, CDR2 YFSETQ. In nucleotides, the CDR3 is TGCGCCAGCAGCAAGGGACAGGGTTCGAATGGCTACACCTTC. This codes for CASSKGQGSNGYTF.

This clonotype was detected a few times. DNA for the CDR3: TGTGCCAGCACGGGGGAAGAATATGGCTACACCTTC. This codes for CASTGEEYGYTF. V usage is TRBV5-6 and J usage is TRBJ1-2; a weak D match, TRBD1 (5 bases). V dropped 6 bases and J dropped 5 bases, with 11 bases sitting between them. Germline CDR1 is SGHDT and CDR2 is YYEEEE. This CDR3 comprises 12 residues.

This chain links TRBV5-5 with TRBJ1-1; no clear D gene. Trimming removed 0 bases at V and 5 bases at J, with 20 bases between. Germline V gene sequence: CDR1 SGHKS, CDR2 YYEKEE (reference sequence). The CDR3 consists of 17 residues. The CDR3 spells CASSLVHTPIPGTEAFF. In nucleotides, the CDR3 is TGTGCCAGCAGCTTGGTCCACACCCCTATTCCGGGGACTGAAGCTTTCTTT.

A note on this clonotype: One end of the junction fails to match germline, which may point to a read error. The chain employs TRBV15 and TRBJ1-4; D may be TRBD1 (5 bases). This CDR3 has 15 residues. Germline loops: CDR1 LNHNV, CDR2 YYDKDF (reference sequence). The chain's CDR3 is CATSRRRGSNEKPFF. The CDR3 DNA follows: TGTGCCACCAGCAGGAGGCGGGGGTCTAATGAAAAACCGTTTTTT. Complete variable domain (other parts from reference TRBV15 and TRBJ1-4): DAMVIQNPRYQVTQFGKPVTLSCSQTLNHNVMYWYQQKSSQAPKLLFHYYDKDFNNEADTPDNFQSRRPNTSFCFLDIRSPGLGDTAMYLCATSRRRGSNEKPFFGSGTQLSVL.

This clonotype appeared a few times. The chain has TRBV24-1 and TRBJ2-3, with 9 bases identical to TRBD1. Trimming at V came to 4 bases and at J to 2 bases, leaving 15 bases not matched to a gene. In germline, CDR1 is KGHDR, CDR2 SFDVKD. This CDR3 contains 19 residues. The CDR3 here is CATSDANPWTGANTDTQYF. CDR3 bases: TGTGCCACCAGTGACGCCAACCCCTGGACAGGGGCGAACACAGATACGCAGTATTTT.

This sequence joins TRBV20-1 and TRBJ2-7, with 9 bases identical to TRBD1. Germline CDR1 reads DFQATT; CDR2 reads SNEGSKA (reference sequence). The CDR3 spans 13 residues. Trimming removed 4 bases from V and 6 bases from J; junction bases left unmatched: 7. CDR3 bases: TGCAGTGCTAACACCTGGGACAGGGCCGAGCAGTACTTC. This sequence encodes CSANTWDRAEQYF.

The V gene is TRBV7-6, the J gene TRBJ2-1; D ambiguous. Trimming took 3 bases from V and 4 from J, leaving 19 bases between them. This CDR3 contains 17 residues. Germline values: CDR1 SGHVS, CDR2 FNYEAQ. The CDR3, as DNA: TGTGCCAGCAGCTTGGCGGCACGAGGAAGGCTGTACAATGAGCAGTTCTTC. Protein sequence: CASSLAARGRLYNEQFF.

As regards this clonotype: At one of its ends the junction is not consistent with the germline gene, which may arise from a read error. The chain carries TRBV4-1 and TRBJ1-6, with unresolved D. Germline CDR1 and CDR2: MGHRA and YSYEKL. The CDR3 covers 13 residues. The CDR3 loop reads CASNQSEESPLHF. CDR3 sequence (DNA): TGCGCCAGCAACCAATCCGAAGAGTCACCCCTCCACTTT.

This clonotype was detected a few times. The chain has TRBV30 and TRBJ1-2; D is possibly TRBD1 (6 bases). The CDR3 is 14 amino acids. In germline, CDR1 is GTSNPN, CDR2 SVGIG (reference sequence). V lost 4 bases and J 7 bases, leaving 19 bases between the germline ends. The CDR3 loop reads CAWTYSTGYGGYTF. The CDR3 DNA sequence: TGTGCCTGGACCTACTCTACAGGGTATGGTGGCTACACCTTC.

The gene calls are TRBV27 and TRBJ2-7, with 8 bases that match TRBD1. CDR1 and CDR2 from the germline V gene are MNHEY and SMNVEV (reference sequence). After removal of 2 bases from V and 4 bases from J, the junction contained 10 bases not matched to a gene. This CDR3 is built from 16 residues. The DNA for the CDR3 is TGTGCCAGCAGTTTACTTTCACAGGGGGAGTTATACGAGCAGTACTTC. Amino acids: CASSLLSQGELYEQYF.

This clonotype occurred a few times. This chain connects TRBV12-3 or TRBV12-4 to TRBJ1-1; D is uncertain. V was trimmed by 4 bases and J by 0 bases, leaving 12 bases between them. The CDR3 spans 15 residues. The CDR3 region has the DNA TGTGCCAGCAGTTCGTATAGCTCTGTGAACACTGAAGCTTTCTTT. It yields the protein CASSSYSSVNTEAFF.

The chain recombines TRBV6-4 with TRBJ1-2; D ambiguous. The length of the CDR3 is 11 residues. Trimming removed 1 base at V and 8 bases at J, with 5 bases between. Per the germline V gene, CDR1 is MRHNA and CDR2 is SNTAGT. The CDR3 is CASSDLGGYTF. The CDR3 DNA reads TGTGCCAGCAGTGACTTGGGGGGCTACACCTTC.

This clonotype was counted ten times or more. The rearrangement uses TRBV15 and TRBJ2-1; 9 bases are a match to TRBD1. The CDR3 consists of 16 residues. V gave up 4 bases and J gave up 9 bases; unmatched junction bases: 13. Germline CDR1 is LNHNV and CDR2 is YYDKDF (reference sequence). The CDR3 reads CATSTRTGAVGIEQFF. CDR3 sequence (DNA): TGTGCCACCAGCACCAGGACAGGGGCGGTTGGAATTGAGCAGTTCTTC.

V and J are TRBV20-1 and TRBJ1-1, with 9 positions matching TRBD1. V gave up 6 bases and J gave up 4 bases; unmatched junction bases: 6. This CDR3 is 13 amino acids long. Germline CDR1 DFQATT, CDR2 SNEGSKA (reference sequence). The CDR3 here is CSAQGQGATEAFF. The CDR3 DNA sequence: TGCAGTGCGCAGGGACAGGGAGCCACTGAAGCTTTCTTT.

About this clonotype itself: This may be a read error, as it is one base from a much larger clone. The V and J genes are TRBV11-2 and TRBJ2-7; D ambiguous. CDR1 SGHAT and CDR2 FQNNGV come from the germline V gene. CDR3 length: 15 amino acids. The CDR3 loop is CASSLTDEASYKQYF. In DNA form, the CDR3 reads TGTGCCAGCAGCTTAACCGATGAGGCCTCCTACAAGCAGTACTTC.

The chain is built from TRBV6-5 and TRBJ1-1; D is unresolved. The V end lost 5 bases, the J end lost 6 bases, and 16 bases lay between the germline ends. CDR3 length equals 14 residues. Germline CDR1 and CDR2: MNHEY and SVGAGI. CDR3 DNA sequence: TGTGCCAGCAGTCCCGGTTATTCTAAGGCTGAAGCTTTCTTT. Protein sequence: CASSPGYSKAEAFF.

Of note for this clonotype: This may be a read error: a much more frequent sequence differs by one nucleotide. This sequence joins TRBV5-1 and TRBJ1-1, with unresolved D. The germline gives CDR1 SGHRS, CDR2 YFSETQ. The CDR3 has 14 amino acids. V was shortened by 4 bases and J by 1 base, with 11 bases between the two germline ends. The CDR3 spells CASSRDPGNTEAFF. DNA of the CDR3: TGCGCCAGCAGCCGAGATCCTGGGAACACTGAAGCTTTCTTT.

The sample holds many counts of this clonotype. The rearrangement joins TRBV4-2 to TRBJ2-3; D call uncertain. Between the trimmed V and J ends, which lost 1 base and 2 bases, there was a span of 7 bases. Germline CDR1 LGHNA, CDR2 YNFKEQ. This CDR3 has 14 residues. The CDR3 DNA reads as TGTGCCAGCAGCCAAGGTGGTGCCACAGATACGCAGTATTTT. It specifies CASSQGGATDTQYF.

The chain couples TRBV7-3 to TRBJ2-1; 8 nucleotides align to TRBD2. The V and J ends lost 5 bases and 12 bases, in that order; junction bases with no gene match: 15. Germline V gives CDR1 SGHTA, CDR2 FQGTGA. The CDR3 is 15 amino acids. The CDR3: CASSPGLAGGGVQFF. As DNA, the CDR3 is TGTGCCAGCAGCCCTGGACTAGCCGGGGGAGGGGTGCAGTTCTTC. Using reference TRBV7-3 and TRBJ2-1 for the parts outside the CDR3, the full variable domain is GAGVSQTPSNKVTEKGKYVELRCDPISGHTALYWYRQSLGQGPEFLIYFQGTGAADDSGLPNDRFFAVRPEGSVSTLKIQRTERGDSAVYLCASSPGLAGGGVQFFGPGTRLTVL.

This clonotype occurred many times. J is TRBJ1-1 and V is TRBV29-1; possibly TRBD1 for D (5 bases). The CDR3 totals 12 residues. Germline loops: CDR1 SQVTM, CDR2 ANQGSEA. Trimming stripped 6 bases from V and 3 bases from J, with 11 bases between. The CDR3: CSVVRGYTEAFF. CDR3 in DNA: TGCAGCGTGGTCCGGGGGTACACTGAAGCTTTCTTT.

The V call is TRBV20-1, the J call TRBJ2-7; unclear D gene. The V and J ends lost 3 bases and 3 bases respectively, with 9 bases between them. The germline V gene encodes CDR1 DFQATT and CDR2 SNEGSKA (reference sequence). This CDR3 region has 12 residues. CDR3 in amino acids: CSASTARYEQYF. In nucleotides, the CDR3 is TGCAGTGCTAGTACCGCTCGCTACGAGCAGTACTTC.

The chain uses TRBV2 and TRBJ2-3, with a weak D call TRBD2 (6 bases). CDR3 size: 14 residues. Per the germline V gene, CDR1 is SNHLY and CDR2 is FYNNEI. V was cut by 3 bases and J by 5 bases, with 12 bases left in between. The CDR3 loop reads CASSDLGRKDTQYF. CDR3 coding DNA: TGTGCCAGCAGTGATCTAGGGAGGAAAGATACGCAGTATTTT.

The rearrangement joins TRBV27 to TRBJ2-3; 8 bases match TRBD2. The germline gives CDR1 MNHEY, CDR2 SMNVEV (reference sequence). Trimming removed 5 bases from V and 5 bases from J; junction bases left unmatched: 9. This CDR3 comprises 15 residues. The CDR3 is CASSPPAGAVDTQYF. CDR3 nucleotides: TGTGCCAGCAGTCCACCAGCGGGAGCAGTAGATACGCAGTATTTT.

In this sample, this clonotype turned up a few times. This sequence joins TRBV20-1 and TRBJ2-3; TRBD1 matches at 8 bases. The V and J ends lost 4 bases and 2 bases, in that order; junction bases with no gene match: 5. Germline V gene sequence: CDR1 DFQATT, CDR2 SNEGSKA (reference sequence). The CDR3 length is 14 residues. The chain's CDR3 is CSAMGQDFTDTQYF. CDR3 DNA: TGCAGTGCTATGGGACAGGATTTCACAGATACGCAGTATTTT.

The rearrangement uses TRBV6-2 or TRBV6-3 and TRBJ1-2; D possibly corresponds to TRBD1 (5 bases). The CDR3 covers 15 residues. Trimming removed 6 bases from V and 4 bases from J, with 18 bases in between. Germline V gene lookup returns CDR1 MNHEY and CDR2 SVGEGT. The CDR3 sequence: CASRSRDPGAYGYTF. CDR3 coding DNA: TGTGCCAGCAGGTCCCGGGACCCCGGGGCCTATGGCTACACCTTC.

This CDR3 reads CAISAPRQGRSDYGYTF. As DNA, the CDR3 is TGTGCCATCAGTGCCCCAAGACAGGGAAGGTCGGACTATGGCTACACCTTC. The chain employs TRBV10-3 and TRBJ1-2; the match to TRBD1 covers 7 bases. With V trimmed by 4 bases and J by 3 bases, 14 bases remained unmatched. CDR1 ENHRY and CDR2 SYGVKD come from the germline V gene. The CDR3 covers 17 residues.

This clonotype came up a few times. Relative to the germline gene, one junction end is altered; a read error may explain this. V gene TRBV7-6 combines with J gene TRBJ2-1; unclear D gene. Looked up from germline, CDR1 is SGHVS and CDR2 is FNYEAQ. The CDR3 totals 13 residues. Written as DNA, the CDR3 is TGTGCCAGCAGCTTAGCAGGGTACAGTGAGCAGTTCTTC. It codes for CASSLAGYSEQFF.

The rearrangement uses TRBV7-9 and TRBJ2-7; no definite D call. This CDR3 contains 16 residues. The germline CDR1 and CDR2 sequences are SEHNR and FQNEAQ (reference sequence). The V gene lost 5 bases and the J gene lost 0 bases, with 17 bases spanning the gap. The CDR3 nucleotides are TGTGCCAGCAGCCCCGTGGGCGTGAGGAGCTCCTACGAGCAGTACTTC. This gives the protein CASSPVGVRSSYEQYF.

Note on this clonotype: A single base separates this from a much larger clone, so it may be a read error. The CDR3 does not close with the conserved phenylalanine or tryptophan, likely indicating a read error. For the CDR3, the DNA is TGTGCCAGCAGTGGGGGGACTAGCGGGAGCCGCTCCTACAATGAGCAGTTCCTC. Translated: CASSGGTSGSRSYNEQFL. The chain joins TRBV6-1 to TRBJ2-1; the match to TRBD2 covers 14 bases. The CDR3 runs to 18 residues. Germline values: CDR1 MNHNS, CDR2 SASEGT. Trimming took 4 bases from V and 0 from J; bases not matched to a gene: 5.